This TCR beta chain was documented in a study of blood T cells in healthy people across ages. The ends were cut back, 0 bases at V and 5 bases at J, with 11 bases in the middle. This CDR3 has 15 amino acids. CDR1 SNHLY and CDR2 FYNNEI come from the germline V gene. The authors ran a second PCR of about 6 to 12 cycles using a sample-barcoded 5' primer and a J-beta primer mix. MiXCR was run by TCRdb on the 5' RACE reads, yielding one entry per CDR3 protein. The sample records more than 800,000 distinct CDR3 sequences, under 35% being singletons. Source material: blood. The receptor's source is a woman older than 75 in good health. The V and J genes are TRBV2 and TRBJ1-5; D remains unclear. CDR3 nucleotide sequence: TGTGCCAGCAGTGAAGCTGAACAGATAGATCAGCCCCAGCATTTT. It is translated as CASSEAEQIDQPQHF. The variable domain in full, completed from reference TRBV2 and TRBJ1-5, reads EPEVTQTPSHQVTQMGQEVILRCVPISNHLYFYWYRQILGQKVEFLVSFYNNEISEKSEIFDDQFSVERPDGSNFTLKIRSTKLEDSAMYFCASSEAEQIDQPQHFGDGTRLSIL.